A single T cell receptor (beta chain) is shown here with its context. The CDR3 covers 15 residues. V dropped 6 bases and J dropped 0 bases, with 16 bases sitting between them. Germline V lookup: CDR1 SGHDT, CDR2 YYEEEE. This record comes from a study of control samples from healthy donors and cancer patients. Sequencing was performed with immunoSEQ multiplex PCR; in TCRdb, only in-frame clones are kept and a portion is missing. The sample lists 95,000 to 100,000 clones, about 89% occurring once. The receptor comes from a man in his thirties or forties in good health. The chain links TRBV5-6 to TRBJ2-7, with a tentative D call TRBD1 (6 bases). Sequencing was performed on blood. For the CDR3, the DNA is TGTGCCAGCAACTATCAACGGGACAACTCCTACGAGCAGTACTTC. This sequence encodes CASNYQRDNSYEQYF.